This T cell receptor (beta chain) was identified in a study of control samples from healthy donors and cancer patients. The CDR3 is 12 amino acids. Germline V lookup: CDR1 KGHSH, CDR2 LQKENI. Trimming took 1 base from V and 7 from J, leaving 7 bases between them. The assay was immunoSEQ multiplex PCR, and TCRdb's table has in-frame clones only and misses some. The sample holds fewer than 200,000 clones, almost 90% seen once. This sequence originates from a woman in her 50s in good health. This chain connects TRBV18 to TRBJ1-1; possibly TRBD1 for D (5 bases). Sequencing was done on a sample of blood. The CDR3 protein is CASSPRGVEAFF. The CDR3 coding sequence is TGTGCCAGCTCACCACGAGGGGTTGAAGCTTTCTTT.